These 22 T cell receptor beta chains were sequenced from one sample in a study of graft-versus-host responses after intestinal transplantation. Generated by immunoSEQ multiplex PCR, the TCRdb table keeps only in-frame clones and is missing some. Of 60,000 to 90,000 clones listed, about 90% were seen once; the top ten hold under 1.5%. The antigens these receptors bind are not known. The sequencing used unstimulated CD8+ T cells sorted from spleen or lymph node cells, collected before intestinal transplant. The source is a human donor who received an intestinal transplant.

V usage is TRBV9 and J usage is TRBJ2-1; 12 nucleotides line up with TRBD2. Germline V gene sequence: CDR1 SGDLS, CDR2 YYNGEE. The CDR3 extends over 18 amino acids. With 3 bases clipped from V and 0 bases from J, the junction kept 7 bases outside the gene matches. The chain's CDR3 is CASSARLAGASSYNEQFF. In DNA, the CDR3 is TGTGCCAGCAGCGCCCGACTAGCGGGGGCGAGCTCCTACAATGAGCAGTTCTTC.

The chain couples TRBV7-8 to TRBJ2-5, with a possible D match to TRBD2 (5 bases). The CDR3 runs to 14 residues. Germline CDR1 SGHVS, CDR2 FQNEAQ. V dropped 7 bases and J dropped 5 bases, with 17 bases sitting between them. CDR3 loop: CASTPRGRRETQYF. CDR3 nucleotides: TGTGCCAGCACCCCCCGAGGGCGACGGGAGACCCAGTACTTC.

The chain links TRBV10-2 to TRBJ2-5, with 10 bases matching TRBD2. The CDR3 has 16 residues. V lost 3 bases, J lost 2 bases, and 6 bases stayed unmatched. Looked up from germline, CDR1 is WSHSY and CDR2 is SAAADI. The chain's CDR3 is CASSDTLAGDQETQYF. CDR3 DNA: TGCGCCAGCAGTGATACCCTAGCGGGGGATCAAGAGACCCAGTACTTC.

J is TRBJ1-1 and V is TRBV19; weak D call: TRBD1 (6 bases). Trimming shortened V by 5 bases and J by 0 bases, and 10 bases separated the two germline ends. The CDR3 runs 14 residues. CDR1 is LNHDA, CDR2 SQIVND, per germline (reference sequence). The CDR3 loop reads CASSPGVVNTEAFF. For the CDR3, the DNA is TGTGCCAGTAGTCCAGGGGTTGTGAACACTGAAGCTTTCTTT.

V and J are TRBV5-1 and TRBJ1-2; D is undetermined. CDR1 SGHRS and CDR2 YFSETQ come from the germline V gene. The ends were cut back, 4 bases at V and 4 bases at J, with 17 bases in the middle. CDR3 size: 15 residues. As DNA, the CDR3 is TGCGCCAGCAGCCTAGGGCCGGGAGAAGGCTATGGCTACACCTTC. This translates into CASSLGPGEGYGYTF.

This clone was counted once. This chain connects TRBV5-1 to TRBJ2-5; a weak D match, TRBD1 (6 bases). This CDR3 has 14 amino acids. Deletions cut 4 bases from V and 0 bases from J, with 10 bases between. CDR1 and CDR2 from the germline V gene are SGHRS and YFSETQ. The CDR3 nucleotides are TGCGCCAGCAGCCCCAGGGGTAACCAAGAGACCCAGTACTTC. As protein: CASSPRGNQETQYF.

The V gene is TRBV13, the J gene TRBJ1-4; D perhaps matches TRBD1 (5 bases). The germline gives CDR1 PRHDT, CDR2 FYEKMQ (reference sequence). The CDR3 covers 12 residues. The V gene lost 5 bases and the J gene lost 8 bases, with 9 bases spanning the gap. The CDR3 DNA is TGTGCCAGCAGCCCCGACAGAGAAAAACTGTTTTTT. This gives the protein CASSPDREKLFF.

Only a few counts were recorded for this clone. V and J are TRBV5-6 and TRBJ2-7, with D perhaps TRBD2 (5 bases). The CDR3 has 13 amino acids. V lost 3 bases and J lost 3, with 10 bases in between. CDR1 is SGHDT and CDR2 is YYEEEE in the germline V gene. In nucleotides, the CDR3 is TGTGCCAGCAGCTACGGACTTAACTACGAGCAGTACTTC. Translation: CASSYGLNYEQYF.

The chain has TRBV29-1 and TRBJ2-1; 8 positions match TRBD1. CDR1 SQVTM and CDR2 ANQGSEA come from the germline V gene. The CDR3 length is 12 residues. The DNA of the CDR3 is TGCGGCGAGAGAACAGGGGGCAATGAGCAGTTCTTC. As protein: CGERTGGNEQFF.

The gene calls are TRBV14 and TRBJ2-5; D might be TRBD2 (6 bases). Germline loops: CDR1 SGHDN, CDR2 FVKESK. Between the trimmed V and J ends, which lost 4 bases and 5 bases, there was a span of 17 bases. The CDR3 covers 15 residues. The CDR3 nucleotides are TGTGCCAGCAGCCCCCGGGACTTAGCCCCGGAGACCCAGTACTTC. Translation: CASSPRDLAPETQYF.

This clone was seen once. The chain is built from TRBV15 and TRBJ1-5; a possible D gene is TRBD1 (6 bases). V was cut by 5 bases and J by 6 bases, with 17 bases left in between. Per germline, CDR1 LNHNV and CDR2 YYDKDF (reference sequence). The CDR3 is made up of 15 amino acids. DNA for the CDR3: TGTGCCACCAGCGACCCCGACAGGTCGGGTCAGCCCCAGCATTTT. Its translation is CATSDPDRSGQPQHF.

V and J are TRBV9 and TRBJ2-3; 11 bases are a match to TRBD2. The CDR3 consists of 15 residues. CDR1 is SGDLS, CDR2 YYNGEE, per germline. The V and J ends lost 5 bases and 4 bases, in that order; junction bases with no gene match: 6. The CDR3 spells CASRDLAGGPDTQYF. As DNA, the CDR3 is TGTGCCAGCAGAGATTTAGCGGGGGGGCCAGATACGCAGTATTTT.

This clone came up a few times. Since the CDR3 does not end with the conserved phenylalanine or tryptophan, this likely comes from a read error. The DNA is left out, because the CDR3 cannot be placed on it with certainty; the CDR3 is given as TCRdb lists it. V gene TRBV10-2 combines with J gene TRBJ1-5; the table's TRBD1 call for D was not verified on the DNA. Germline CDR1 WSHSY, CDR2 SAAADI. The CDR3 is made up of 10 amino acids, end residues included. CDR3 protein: CASSKTGGAP.

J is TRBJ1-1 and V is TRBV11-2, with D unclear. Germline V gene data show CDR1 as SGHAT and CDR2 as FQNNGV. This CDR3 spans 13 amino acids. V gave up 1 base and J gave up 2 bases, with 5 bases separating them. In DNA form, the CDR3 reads TGTGCCAGCAGCTTAGGGCTTAACACTGAAGCTTTCTTT. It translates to CASSLGLNTEAFF.

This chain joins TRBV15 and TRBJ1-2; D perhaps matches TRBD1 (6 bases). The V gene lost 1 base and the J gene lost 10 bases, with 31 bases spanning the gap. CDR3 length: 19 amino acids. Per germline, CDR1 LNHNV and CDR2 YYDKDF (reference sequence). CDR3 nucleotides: TGTGCCACCAGCAGAGGGGGAGGGGGATCCAAATTTGACGATAGACACTACACCTTC. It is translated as CATSRGGGGSKFDDRHYTF.

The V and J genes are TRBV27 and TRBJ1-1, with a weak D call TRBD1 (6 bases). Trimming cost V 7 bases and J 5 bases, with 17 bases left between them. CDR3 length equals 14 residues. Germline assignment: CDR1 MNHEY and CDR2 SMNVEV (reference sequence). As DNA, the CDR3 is TGTGCCAGCACCCCAAACAGGGATGGGACTGAAGCTTTCTTT. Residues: CASTPNRDGTEAFF.

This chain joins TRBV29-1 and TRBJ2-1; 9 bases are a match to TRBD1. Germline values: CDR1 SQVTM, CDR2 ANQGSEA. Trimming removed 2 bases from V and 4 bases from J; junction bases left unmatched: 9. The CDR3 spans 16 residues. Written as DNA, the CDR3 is TGCAGCGTTGAACGCGAAGACAGGGGGAATTACAATGAGCAGTTCTTC. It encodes CSVEREDRGNYNEQFF.

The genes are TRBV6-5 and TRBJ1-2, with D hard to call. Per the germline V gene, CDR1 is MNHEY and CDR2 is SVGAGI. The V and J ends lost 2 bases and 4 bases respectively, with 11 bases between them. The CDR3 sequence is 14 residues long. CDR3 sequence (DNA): TGTGCCAGCAGTTACGAGCGGCAAAGCTATGGCTACACCTTC. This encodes CASSYERQSYGYTF.

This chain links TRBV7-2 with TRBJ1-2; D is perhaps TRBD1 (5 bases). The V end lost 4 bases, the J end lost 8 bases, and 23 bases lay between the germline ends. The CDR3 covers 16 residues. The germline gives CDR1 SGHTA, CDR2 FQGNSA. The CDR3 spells CASSSPPGRPGEGYTF. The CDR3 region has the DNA TGTGCCAGCAGCTCGCCCCCAGGGAGGCCTGGGGAAGGCTACACCTTC. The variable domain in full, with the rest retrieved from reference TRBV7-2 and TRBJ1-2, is GAGVSQSPSNKVTEKGKDVELRCDPISGHTALYWYRQSLGQGLEFLIYFQGNSAPDKSGLPSDRFSAERTGGSVSTLTIQRTQQEDSAVYLCASSSPPGRPGEGYTFGSGTRLTVV.

CDR3 sequence: CASGKSGGQPQHF. As DNA, the CDR3 is TGTGCCAGTGGGAAGAGCGGGGGTCAGCCCCAGCATTTT. The gene calls are TRBV27 and TRBJ1-5, with a tentative D call TRBD1 (5 bases). Trimming took 9 bases from V and 6 from J, leaving 15 bases between them. CDR3 length equals 13 residues. Germline V gene sequence: CDR1 MNHEY, CDR2 SMNVEV (reference sequence).

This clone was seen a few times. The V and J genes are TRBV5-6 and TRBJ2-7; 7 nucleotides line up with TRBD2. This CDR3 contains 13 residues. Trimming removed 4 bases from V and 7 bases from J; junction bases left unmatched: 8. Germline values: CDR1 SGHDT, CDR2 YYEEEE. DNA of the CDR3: TGTGCCAGCAGCAGCGGGACCGTCCTGGAGCAGTACTTC. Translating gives CASSSGTVLEQYF.

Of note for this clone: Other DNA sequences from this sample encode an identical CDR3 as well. The CDR3 sequence is CASSPGGGGTDTQYF. CDR3 sequence (DNA): TGTGCCAGCAGCCCTGGTGGGGGGGGCACAGATACGCAGTATTTT. The gene calls are TRBV9 and TRBJ2-3, with 7 bases aligning to TRBD2. The CDR3 consists of 15 residues. Per germline, CDR1 SGDLS and CDR2 YYNGEE. The V gene end was trimmed by 4 bases and the J gene end by 1 base; junction bases not matched to a gene: 6.